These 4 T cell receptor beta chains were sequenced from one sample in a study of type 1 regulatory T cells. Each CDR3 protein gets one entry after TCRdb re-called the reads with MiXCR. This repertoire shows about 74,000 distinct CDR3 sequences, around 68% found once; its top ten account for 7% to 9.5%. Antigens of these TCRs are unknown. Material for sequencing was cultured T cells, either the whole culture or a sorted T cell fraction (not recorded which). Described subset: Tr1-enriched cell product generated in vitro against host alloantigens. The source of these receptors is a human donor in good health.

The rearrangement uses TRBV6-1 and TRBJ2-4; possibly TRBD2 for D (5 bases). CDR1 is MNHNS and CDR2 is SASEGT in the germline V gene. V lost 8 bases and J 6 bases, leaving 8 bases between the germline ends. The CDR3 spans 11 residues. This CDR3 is CASGGSNIQYF. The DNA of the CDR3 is TGTGCCAGCGGCGGGTCAAACATTCAGTACTTC.

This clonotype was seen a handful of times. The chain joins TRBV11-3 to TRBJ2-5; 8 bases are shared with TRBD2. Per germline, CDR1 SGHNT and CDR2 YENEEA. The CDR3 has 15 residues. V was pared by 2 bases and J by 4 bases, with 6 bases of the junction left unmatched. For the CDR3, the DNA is TGTGCCAGCAGCTTAAGGGGACTAGGTGGAGAGACCCAGTACTTC. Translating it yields CASSLRGLGGETQYF.

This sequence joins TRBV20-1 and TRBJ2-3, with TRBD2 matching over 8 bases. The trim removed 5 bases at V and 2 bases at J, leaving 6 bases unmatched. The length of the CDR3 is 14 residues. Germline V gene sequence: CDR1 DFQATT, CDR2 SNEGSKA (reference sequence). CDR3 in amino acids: CSAQIAGTTDTQYF. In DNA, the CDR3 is TGCAGTGCTCAGATAGCGGGGACCACAGATACGCAGTATTTT.

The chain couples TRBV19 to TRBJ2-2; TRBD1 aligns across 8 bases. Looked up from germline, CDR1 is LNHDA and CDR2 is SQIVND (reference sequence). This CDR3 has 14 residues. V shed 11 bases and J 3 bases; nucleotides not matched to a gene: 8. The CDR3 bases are TGTGCCCCACTATCGACAGGGGACACCGGGGAGCTGTTTTTT. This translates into CAPLSTGDTGELFF.